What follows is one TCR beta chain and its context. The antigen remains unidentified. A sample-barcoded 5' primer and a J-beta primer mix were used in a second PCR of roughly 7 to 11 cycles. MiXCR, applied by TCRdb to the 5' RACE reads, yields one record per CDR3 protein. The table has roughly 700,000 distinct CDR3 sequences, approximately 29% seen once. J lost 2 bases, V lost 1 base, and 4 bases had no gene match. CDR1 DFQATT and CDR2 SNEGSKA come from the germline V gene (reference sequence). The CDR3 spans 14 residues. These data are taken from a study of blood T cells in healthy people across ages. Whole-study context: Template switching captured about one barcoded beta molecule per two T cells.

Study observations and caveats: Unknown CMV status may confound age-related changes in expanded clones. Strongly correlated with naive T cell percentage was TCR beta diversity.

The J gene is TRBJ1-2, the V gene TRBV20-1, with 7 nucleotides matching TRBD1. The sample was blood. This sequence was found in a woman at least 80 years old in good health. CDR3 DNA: TGCAGTGCTAGAGCTGACAGGGTAAACTATGGCTACACCTTC. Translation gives CSARADRVNYGYTF.